This T cell receptor beta chain came from a study of T-cell memory formation after mild COVID-19 (dated by TCRdb to the early 2020s). About the full investigation: Most TCR sequence clusters were specific to one of the two donors. In two donors, T-cell clones that expanded and contracted after mild COVID-19 were followed by sequencing TCRalpha and TCRbeta repertoires longitudinally. Two young, previously healthy adult volunteers, one female and one male, were included in the cohort. Overall study results and their limits: The detection of some responding clones in pre-infection memory suggests that pre-existing cross-reactive memory T cells joined the SARS-CoV-2 response. The study covered only a couple of mild cases, and larger cohorts including severe cases with pre-infection samples were considered necessary. Contracting CD4+ clones appeared mostly in the CM and EM memory subsets, whereas CD8+ clones were enriched in EMRA. From day 15 to 85, contracting clones showed balanced CD4/CD8 phenotypes, whereas a second wave of clones that expanded from day 15 to 37 leaned towards CD4+. SARS-CoV-2 specificity of the second-wave clones peaking on day 37 was not confirmed.

This clonotype was counted ten times or more. Its antigen is unknown. The sample holds no much larger clone one base away, and base qualities are not on file. Ficoll-Paque density gradient centrifugation was used to isolate PBMCs. This sample was sequenced with an Illumina NovaSeq 6000. TCRalpha and TCRbeta cDNA libraries were constructed by 5'RACE with constant-segment primers, with sample barcodes and unique molecular identifiers being introduced. Trizol reagent was used to extract RNA from every sample. Library amplification was performed in two PCR steps, and a second sample barcode and Illumina TruSeq adapters were introduced in the second step. Sequencing of libraries was performed on an Illumina NovaSeq with 2 x 150 bp paired-end reads. The paper's data handling went like this. Reads were demultiplexed and collapsed into UMI-guided consensus sequences with migec v1.2.7. With mixcr v2.1.11, UMI consensuses were aligned to TRA and TRB V and J templates and assembled into clonotypes. A clonotype was counted as expanded or contracted only if both edgeR and NoisET called the change significant, with noise models trained on biological replicates. For edgeR calls, a false discovery rate-adjusted p below 0.01 and a log2 fold-change threshold of 1 were applied. As an exploratory analysis of dynamics, PCA with hierarchical clustering was applied to max-normalized trajectories of the 1000 most abundant clonotypes. Separately sequenced CD4+ and CD8+ repertoires were used to assign a CD4 or CD8 phenotype to each responding clone. TCRdb trimmed the raw reads at Q25, called clones with MiXCR and kept productive beta chains. Every CDR3 protein is listed once, alongside the most common genes and DNA of its rows. None of the V and J calls come from the authors' own analysis; TCRdb made them. A total of roughly 620,000 distinct CDR3 sequences appear in this sample, roughly 17% of them only once. The top ten hold about 12% of the sample.

The CDR3 has 15 amino acids, counting the end cysteine and phenylalanine. The only DNA kept is the CDR3, 45 bases in frame from the first base. The germline V gene (reference sequence) specifies SEHNR as CDR1 and FQNEAQ as CDR2. Relative to germline, V is 5 bases shorter and J is 7 bases shorter, with 21 bases between their ends. The chain links TRBV7-9 with TRBJ2-7; the D segment could be TRBD1, given 7 matching bases. The receptor comes from an adult woman who had mild COVID-19 (a few samples of this study predate the infection). The sample titles of this study are shuffled in the database, so cell type and time point are left out; the donor was told from shared clones. The specimen was PBMCs or a T cell subset sorted from them (not recorded which). Here the CDR3 is given as CASSDTNEGAGEQYF. At the DNA level, the sequence is TGTGCCAGCAGCGACACAAATGAGGGGGCGGGGGAGCAGTACTTC. The entire variable domain, with the stretches around the CDR3 drawn from the reference TRBV7-9 and TRBJ2-7 proteins, is DTGVSQNPRHKITKRGQNVTFRCDPISEHNRLYWYRQTLGQGPEFLTYFQNEAQLEKSRLLSDRFSAERPKGSFSTLEIQRTEQGDSAMYLCASSDTNEGAGEQYFGPGTRLTVT.